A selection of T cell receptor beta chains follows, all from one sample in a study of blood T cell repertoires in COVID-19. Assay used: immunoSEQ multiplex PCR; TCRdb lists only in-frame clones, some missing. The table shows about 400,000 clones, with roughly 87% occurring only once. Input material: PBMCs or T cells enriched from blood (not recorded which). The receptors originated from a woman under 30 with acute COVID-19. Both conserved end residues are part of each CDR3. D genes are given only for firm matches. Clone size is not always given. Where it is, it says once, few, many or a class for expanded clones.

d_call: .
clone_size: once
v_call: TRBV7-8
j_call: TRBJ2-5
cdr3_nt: TGTGCCAGCAGCCTCCCATTCAGTCTCCAAGAGACCCAGTACTTC
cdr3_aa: CASSLPFSLQETQYF

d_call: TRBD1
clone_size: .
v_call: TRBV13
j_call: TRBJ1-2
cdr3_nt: TGTGCCAGCAGCTCCTCGGACAGGGAACAGGGCTCTAACTATGGCTACACCTTC
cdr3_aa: CASSSSDREQGSNYGYTF

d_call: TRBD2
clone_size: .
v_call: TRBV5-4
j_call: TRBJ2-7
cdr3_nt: TGTGCCAGCAGCAACGGGGGACTAGCGACCTACGAGCAGTACTTC
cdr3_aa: CASSNGGLATYEQYF

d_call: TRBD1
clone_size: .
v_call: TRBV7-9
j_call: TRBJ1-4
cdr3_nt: TGTGCCAGCAGCCTAGGGGGCGTATGGGAAAAACTGTTTTTT
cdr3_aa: CASSLGGVWEKLFF

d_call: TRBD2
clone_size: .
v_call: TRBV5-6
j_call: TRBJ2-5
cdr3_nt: TGTGCCAGCAGCTCAACAGCGGGGGGTACGCTTCAAGAGACCCAGTACTTC
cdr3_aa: CASSSTAGGTLQETQYF

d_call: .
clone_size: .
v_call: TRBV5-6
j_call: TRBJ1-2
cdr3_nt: TGTGCCAGCAGCGGCTGGCGGGGCTACACCTTC
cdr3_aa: CASSGWRGYTF

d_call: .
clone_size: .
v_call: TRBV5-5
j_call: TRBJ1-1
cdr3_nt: TGTGCCAGCAGCTTCTCCGACACTTCATTCACTGAAGCTTTCTTT
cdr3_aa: CASSFSDTSFTEAFF

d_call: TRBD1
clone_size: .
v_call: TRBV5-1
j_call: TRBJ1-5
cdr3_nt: TGCGCCAGCAGCCCCGGACAGGGGCATGGGCCCCAGCATTTT
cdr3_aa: CASSPGQGHGPQHF

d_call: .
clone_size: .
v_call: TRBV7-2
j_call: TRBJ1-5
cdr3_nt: TGTGCCAGCAGTCAAAACAGGGAGCAGCCCCAGCATTTT
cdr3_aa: CASSQNREQPQHF

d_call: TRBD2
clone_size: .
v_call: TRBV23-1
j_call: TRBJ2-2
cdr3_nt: TGCGCCAGCAGTCCCCTGGATGTGCGGGAGGGCCCCGGGGAGCTGTTTTTT
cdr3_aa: CASSPLDVREGPGELFF

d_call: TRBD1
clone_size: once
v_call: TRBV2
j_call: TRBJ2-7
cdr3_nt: TGTGCCAGCAGTGAAACCCCGACAGGGCCTATCTCCTACGAGCAGTACTTC
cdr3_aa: CASSETPTGPISYEQYF

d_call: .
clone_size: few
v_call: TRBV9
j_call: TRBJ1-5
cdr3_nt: TGTGCCAGCAGCCTGGGAGGGGGAGACCAGCCCCAGCATTTT
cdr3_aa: CASSLGGGDQPQHF

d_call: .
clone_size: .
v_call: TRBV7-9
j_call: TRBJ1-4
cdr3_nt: TGTGCCAGCAGCTTAGTGGGCAGGCTACGAGATACTAATGAAAAACTGTTTTTT
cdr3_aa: CASSLVGRLRDTNEKLFF

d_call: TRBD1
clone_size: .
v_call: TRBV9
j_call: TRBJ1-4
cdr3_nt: TGTGCCAGCAGCGATTTGACAGGGGGGCATGAAAAACTGTTTTTT
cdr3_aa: CASSDLTGGHEKLFF

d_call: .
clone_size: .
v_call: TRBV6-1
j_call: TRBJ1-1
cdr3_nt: TGTGCCAGCAGTGAACGCCGGGAAGTGTACCCTGAAGCTTTCTTT
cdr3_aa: CASSERREVYPEAFF

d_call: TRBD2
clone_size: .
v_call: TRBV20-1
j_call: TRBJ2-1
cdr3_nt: TGCAGTGCTAGTTTCCTTAGCGGGGGGGCCAATGAGCAGTTCTTC
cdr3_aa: CSASFLSGGANEQFF

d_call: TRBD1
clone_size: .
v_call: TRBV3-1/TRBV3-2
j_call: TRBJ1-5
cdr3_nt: TGTGCCAGCAGCCTCGGGACAGGGCTCAATCAGCCCCAGCATTTT
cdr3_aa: CASSLGTGLNQPQHF

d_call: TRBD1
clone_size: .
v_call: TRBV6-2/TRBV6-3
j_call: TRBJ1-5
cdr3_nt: TGTGCCAGCAGTTACTCGGCGGACAGGGGATATCAGCCCCAGCATTTT
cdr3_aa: CASSYSADRGYQPQHF

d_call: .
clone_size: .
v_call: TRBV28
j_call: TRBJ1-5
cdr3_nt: TGTGCCAGCAGTTTATGGGGGGCGGTTCAGCCCCAGCATTTT
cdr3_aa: CASSLWGAVQPQHF